One sample yielded the 2 T cell receptor beta chains listed below, sequenced in a study of T cell responses to AZD1222 COVID-19 vaccine. Some clones are missing from TCRdb's copy, which holds only in-frame ones; the method was immunoSEQ multiplex PCR. Here the sample spans around 160,000 clones, about 91% being singletons. The sample consisted of peripheral blood, taken 28 days after the second AZD1222 dose. The receptors originated from an adult who received the AZD1222 COVID-19 vaccine.

The rearrangement links TRBV3-1 (or the pseudogene TRBV3-2) to TRBJ1-5, with D hard to call. CDR3 length: 12 residues. Germline CDR1 and CDR2: LGHDT and YNNKEL (reference sequence). Between the trimmed V and J ends, which lost 4 bases and 3 bases, there was a span of 4 bases. CDR3 sequence reads: CASSRLNQPQHF. In DNA form, the CDR3 reads TGTGCCAGCAGCCGGCTCAATCAGCCCCAGCATTTT.

The rearrangement links TRBV19 to TRBJ1-2; 7 bases are a match to TRBD1. The V segment lost 6 bases and the J segment 7 bases; nucleotides outside the gene matches: 11. Per the germline V gene, CDR1 is LNHDA and CDR2 is SQIVND (reference sequence). The CDR3 covers 14 residues. The CDR3 loop reads CASRPTGSFGGYTF. Written as DNA, the CDR3 is TGTGCCAGTAGGCCGACAGGGTCGTTTGGTGGCTACACCTTC.